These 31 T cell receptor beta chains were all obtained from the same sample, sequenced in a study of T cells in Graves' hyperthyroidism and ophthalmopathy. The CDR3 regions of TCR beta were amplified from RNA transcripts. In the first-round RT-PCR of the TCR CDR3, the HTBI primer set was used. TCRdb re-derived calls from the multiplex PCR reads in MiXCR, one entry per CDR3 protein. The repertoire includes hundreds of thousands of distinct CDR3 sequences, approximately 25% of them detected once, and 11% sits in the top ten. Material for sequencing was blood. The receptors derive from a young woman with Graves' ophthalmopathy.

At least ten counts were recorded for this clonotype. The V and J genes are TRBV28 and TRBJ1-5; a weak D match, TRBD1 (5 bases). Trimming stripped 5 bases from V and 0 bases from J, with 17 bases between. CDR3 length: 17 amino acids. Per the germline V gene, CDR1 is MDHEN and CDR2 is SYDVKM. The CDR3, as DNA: TGTGCCAGCAGTCCCCCCGGCGGGGGAAATAGCAATCAGCCCCAGCATTTT. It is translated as CASSPPGGGNSNQPQHF.

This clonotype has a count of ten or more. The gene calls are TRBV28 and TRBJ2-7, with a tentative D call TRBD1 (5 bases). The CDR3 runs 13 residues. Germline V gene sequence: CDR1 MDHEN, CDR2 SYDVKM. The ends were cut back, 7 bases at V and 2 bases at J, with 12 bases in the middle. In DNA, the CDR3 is TGTGCCAGCAACCAGGGCTCTACCTACGAGCAGTACTTC. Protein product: CASNQGSTYEQYF.

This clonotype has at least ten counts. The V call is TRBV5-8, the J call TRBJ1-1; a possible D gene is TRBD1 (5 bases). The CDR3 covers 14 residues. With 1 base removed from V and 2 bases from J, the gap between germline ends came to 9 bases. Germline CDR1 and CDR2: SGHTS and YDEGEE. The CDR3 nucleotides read TGTGCCAGCAGCTTGCAGGGCCATAACACTGAAGCTTTCTTT. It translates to CASSLQGHNTEAFF.

The CDR3 sequence: CAGLRVNTEAFF. The CDR3 bases are TGTGCTGGACTGAGGGTGAACACTGAAGCTTTCTTT. The rearrangement links TRBV30 to TRBJ1-1; the D is unclear. Germline CDR1 is GTSNPN and CDR2 is SVGIG (reference sequence). The CDR3 extends over 12 amino acids.

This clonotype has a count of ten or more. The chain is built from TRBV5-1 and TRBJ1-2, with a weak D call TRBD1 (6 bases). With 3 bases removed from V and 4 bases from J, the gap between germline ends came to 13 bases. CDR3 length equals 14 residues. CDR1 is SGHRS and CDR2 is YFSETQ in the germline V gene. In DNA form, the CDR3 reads TGCGCCAGCAGCTCGGAGGGGGGTAGCTATGGCTACACCTTC. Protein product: CASSSEGGSYGYTF. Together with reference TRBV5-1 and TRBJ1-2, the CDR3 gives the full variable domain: KAGVTQTPRYLIKTRGQQVTLSCSPISGHRSVSWYQQTPGQGLQFLFEYFSETQRNKGNFPGRFSGRQFSNSRSEMNVSTLELGDSALYLCASSSEGGSYGYTFGSGTRLTVV.

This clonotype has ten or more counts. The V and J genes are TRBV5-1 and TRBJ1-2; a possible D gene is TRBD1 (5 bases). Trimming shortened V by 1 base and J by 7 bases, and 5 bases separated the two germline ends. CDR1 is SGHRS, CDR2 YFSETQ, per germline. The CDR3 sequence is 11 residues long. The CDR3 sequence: CASSLTGGYTF. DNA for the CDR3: TGCGCCAGCAGCTTGACAGGTGGCTACACCTTC.

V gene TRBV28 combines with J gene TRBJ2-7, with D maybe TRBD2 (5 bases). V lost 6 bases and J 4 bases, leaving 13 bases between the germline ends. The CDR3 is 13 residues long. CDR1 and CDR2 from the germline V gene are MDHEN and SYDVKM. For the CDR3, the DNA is TGTGCCAGCAGAGTTACCCCGGGGTACGAGCAGTACTTC. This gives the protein CASRVTPGYEQYF.

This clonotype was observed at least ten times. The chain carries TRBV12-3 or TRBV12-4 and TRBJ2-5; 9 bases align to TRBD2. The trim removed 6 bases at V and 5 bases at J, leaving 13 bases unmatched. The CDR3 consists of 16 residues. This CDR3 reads CASRLEHSGSRETQYF. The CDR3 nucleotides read TGTGCCAGCAGGCTTGAACATAGCGGGAGCCGGGAGACCCAGTACTTC.

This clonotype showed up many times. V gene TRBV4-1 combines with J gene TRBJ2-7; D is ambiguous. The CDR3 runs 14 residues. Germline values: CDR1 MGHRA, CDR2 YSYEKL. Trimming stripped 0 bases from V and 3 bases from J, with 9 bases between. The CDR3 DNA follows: TGCGCCAGCAGCCAAGATCGATGGAACTACGAGCAGTACTTC. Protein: CASSQDRWNYEQYF.

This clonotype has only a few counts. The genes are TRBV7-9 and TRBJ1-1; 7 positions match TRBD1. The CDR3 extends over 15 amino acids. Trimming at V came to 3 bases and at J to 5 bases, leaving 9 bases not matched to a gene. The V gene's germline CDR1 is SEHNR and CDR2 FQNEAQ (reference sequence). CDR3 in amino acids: CASSFEGGAVTEAFF. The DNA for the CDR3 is TGTGCCAGCAGCTTCGAAGGGGGCGCAGTAACTGAAGCTTTCTTT. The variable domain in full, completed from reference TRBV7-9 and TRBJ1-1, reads DTGVSQNPRHKITKRGQNVTFRCDPISEHNRLYWYRQTLGQGPEFLTYFQNEAQLEKSRLLSDRFSAERPKGSFSTLEIQRTEQGDSAMYLCASSFEGGAVTEAFFGQGTRLTVV.

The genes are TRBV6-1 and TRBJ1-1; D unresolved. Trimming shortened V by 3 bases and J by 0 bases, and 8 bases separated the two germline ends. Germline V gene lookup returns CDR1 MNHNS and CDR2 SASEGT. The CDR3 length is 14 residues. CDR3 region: CASSDLKMNTEAFF. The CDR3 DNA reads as TGTGCCAGCAGTGACCTAAAAATGAACACTGAAGCTTTCTTT.

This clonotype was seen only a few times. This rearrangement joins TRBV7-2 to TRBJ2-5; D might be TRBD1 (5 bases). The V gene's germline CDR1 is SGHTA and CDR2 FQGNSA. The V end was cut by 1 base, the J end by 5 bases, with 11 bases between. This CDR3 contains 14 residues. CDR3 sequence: CASSLDGRVETQYF. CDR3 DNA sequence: TGTGCCAGCAGCTTAGACGGCAGGGTGGAGACCCAGTACTTC. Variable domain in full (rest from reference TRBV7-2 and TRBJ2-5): GAGVSQSPSNKVTEKGKDVELRCDPISGHTALYWYRQSLGQGLEFLIYFQGNSAPDKSGLPSDRFSAERTGGSVSTLTIQRTQQEDSAVYLCASSLDGRVETQYFGPGTRLLVL.

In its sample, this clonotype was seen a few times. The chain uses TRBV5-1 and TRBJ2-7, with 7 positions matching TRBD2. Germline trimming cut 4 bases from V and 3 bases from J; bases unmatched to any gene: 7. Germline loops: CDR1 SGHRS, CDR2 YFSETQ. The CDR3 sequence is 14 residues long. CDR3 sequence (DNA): TGCGCCAGCAGCCCCGGGACTAAAATCTACGAGCAGTACTTC. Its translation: CASSPGTKIYEQYF.

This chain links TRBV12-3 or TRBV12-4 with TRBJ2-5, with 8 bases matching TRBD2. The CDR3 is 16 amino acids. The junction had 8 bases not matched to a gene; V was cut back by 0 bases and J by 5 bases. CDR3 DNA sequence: TGTGCCAGCAGTTTAGCGTTCGCGGGGGGCAGGGAGACCCAGTACTTC. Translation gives CASSLAFAGGRETQYF.

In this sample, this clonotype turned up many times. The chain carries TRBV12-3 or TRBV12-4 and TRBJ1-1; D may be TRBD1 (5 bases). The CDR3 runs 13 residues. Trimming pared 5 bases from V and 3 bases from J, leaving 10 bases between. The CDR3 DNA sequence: TGTGCCAGCAGTCCACAGGATTACACTGAAGCTTTCTTT. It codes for CASSPQDYTEAFF.

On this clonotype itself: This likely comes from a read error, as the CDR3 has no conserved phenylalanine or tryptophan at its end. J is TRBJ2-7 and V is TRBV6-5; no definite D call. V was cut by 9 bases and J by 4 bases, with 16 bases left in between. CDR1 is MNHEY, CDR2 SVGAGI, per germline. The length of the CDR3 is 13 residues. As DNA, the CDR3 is TGTGCCAGTGGCTCCGGAAGTAGTTACGAGCAGTACTCC. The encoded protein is CASGSGSSYEQYS.

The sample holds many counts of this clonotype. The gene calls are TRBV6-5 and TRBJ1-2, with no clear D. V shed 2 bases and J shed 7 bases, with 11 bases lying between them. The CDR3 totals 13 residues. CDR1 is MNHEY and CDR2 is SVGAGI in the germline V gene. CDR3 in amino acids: CASSYAGAFGYTF. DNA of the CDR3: TGTGCCAGCAGTTACGCAGGTGCCTTTGGCTACACCTTC.

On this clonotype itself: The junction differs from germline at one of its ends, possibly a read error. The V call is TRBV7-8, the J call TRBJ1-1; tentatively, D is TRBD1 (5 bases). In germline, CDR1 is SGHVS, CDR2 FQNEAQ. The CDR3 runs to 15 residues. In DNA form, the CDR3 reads TGTGCCAGCACGGGCTCTTCAGGGCGGAACGCTGAAGCTTTCTTT. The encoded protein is CASTGSSGRNAEAFF.

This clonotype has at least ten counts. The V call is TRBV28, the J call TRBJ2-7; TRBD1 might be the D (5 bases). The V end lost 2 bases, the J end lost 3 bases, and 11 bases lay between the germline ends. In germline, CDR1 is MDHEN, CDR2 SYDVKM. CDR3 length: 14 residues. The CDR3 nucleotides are TGTGCCAGCAGTTTAAGACAGCTAGTCTACGAGCAGTACTTC. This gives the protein CASSLRQLVYEQYF.

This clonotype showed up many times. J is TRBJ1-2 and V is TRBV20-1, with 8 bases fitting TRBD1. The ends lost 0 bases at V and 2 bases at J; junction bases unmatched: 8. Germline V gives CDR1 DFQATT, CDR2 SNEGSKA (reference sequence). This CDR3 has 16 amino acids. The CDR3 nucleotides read TGCAGTGCTAGAGATAGGGACAGGCCAGAGAACTATGGCTACACCTTC. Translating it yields CSARDRDRPENYGYTF.

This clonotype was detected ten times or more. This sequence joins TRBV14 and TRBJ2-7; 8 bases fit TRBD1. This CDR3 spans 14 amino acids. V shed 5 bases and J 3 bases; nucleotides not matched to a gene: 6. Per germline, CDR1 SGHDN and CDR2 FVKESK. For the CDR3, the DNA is TGTGCCAGCAGCAGTGGACAGGGTGGCTACGAGCAGTACTTC. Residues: CASSSGQGGYEQYF.

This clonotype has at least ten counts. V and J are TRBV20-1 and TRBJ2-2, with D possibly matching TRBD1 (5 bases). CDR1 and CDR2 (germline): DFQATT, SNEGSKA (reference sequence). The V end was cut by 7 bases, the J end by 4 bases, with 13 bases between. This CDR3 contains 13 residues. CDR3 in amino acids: CSGTPDSTGELFF. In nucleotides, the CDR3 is TGCAGTGGAACGCCCGACAGCACCGGGGAGCTGTTTTTT.

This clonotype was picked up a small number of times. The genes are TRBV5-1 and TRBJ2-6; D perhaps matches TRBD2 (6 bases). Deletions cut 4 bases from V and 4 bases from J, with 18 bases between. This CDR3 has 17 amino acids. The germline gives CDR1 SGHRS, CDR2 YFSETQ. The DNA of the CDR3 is TGCGCCAGCAGCGGCGGGACGGACCGTAGAGGGGCCAACGTCCTGACTTTC. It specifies CASSGGTDRRGANVLTF. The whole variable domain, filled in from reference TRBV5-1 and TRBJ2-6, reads KAGVTQTPRYLIKTRGQQVTLSCSPISGHRSVSWYQQTPGQGLQFLFEYFSETQRNKGNFPGRFSGRQFSNSRSEMNVSTLELGDSALYLCASSGGTDRRGANVLTFGAGSRLTVL.

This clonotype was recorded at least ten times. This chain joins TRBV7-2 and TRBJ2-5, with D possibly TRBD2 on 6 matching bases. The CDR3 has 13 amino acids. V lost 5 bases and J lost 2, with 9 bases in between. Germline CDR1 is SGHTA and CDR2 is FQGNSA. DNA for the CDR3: TGTGCCAGCAGCGCGGGACCACAAGAGACCCAGTACTTC. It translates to CASSAGPQETQYF.

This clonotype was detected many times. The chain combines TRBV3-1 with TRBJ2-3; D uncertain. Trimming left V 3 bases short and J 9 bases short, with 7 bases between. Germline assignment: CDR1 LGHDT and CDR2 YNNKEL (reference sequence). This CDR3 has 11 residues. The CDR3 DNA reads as TGTGCCAGCAGCCAGGCCGTGACGCAGTATTTT. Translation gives CASSQAVTQYF.

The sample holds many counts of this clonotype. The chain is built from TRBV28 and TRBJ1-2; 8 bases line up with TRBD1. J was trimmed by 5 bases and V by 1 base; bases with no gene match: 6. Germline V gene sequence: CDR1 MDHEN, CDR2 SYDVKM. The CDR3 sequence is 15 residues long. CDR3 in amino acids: CASSLSAGGLYGYTF. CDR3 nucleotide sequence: TGTGCCAGCAGTTTATCGGCAGGGGGCTTGTATGGCTACACCTTC.

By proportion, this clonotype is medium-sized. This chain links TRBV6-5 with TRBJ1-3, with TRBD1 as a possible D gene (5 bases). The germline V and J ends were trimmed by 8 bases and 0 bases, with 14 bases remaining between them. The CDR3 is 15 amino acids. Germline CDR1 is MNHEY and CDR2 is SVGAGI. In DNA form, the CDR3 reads TGTGCCAGCGGCCCGGGACTGCGCTCTGGAAACACCATATATTTT. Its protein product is CASGPGLRSGNTIYF.

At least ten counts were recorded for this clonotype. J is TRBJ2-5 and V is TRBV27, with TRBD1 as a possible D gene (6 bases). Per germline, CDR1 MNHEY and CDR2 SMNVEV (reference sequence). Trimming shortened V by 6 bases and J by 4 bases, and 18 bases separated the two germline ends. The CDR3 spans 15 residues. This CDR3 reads CASSPGITGIETQYF. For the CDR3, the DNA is TGTGCCAGCAGCCCGGGGATAACAGGGATAGAGACCCAGTACTTC.

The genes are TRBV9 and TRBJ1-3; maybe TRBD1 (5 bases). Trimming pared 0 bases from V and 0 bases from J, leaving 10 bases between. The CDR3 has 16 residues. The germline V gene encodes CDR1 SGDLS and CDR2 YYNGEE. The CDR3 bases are TGTGCCAGCAGCGTAGTACCCGGGGGCTCTGGAAACACCATATATTTT. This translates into CASSVVPGGSGNTIYF.

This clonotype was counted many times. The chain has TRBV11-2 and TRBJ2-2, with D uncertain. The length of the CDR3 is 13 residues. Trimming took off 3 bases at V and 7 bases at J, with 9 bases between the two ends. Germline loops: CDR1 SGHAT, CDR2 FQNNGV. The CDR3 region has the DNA TGTGCCAGCAGCTTCGACGGAAACGGGGAGCTGTTTTTT. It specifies CASSFDGNGELFF.

CDR3 in amino acids: CASSWASVPYEQYF. CDR3 coding DNA: TGTGCCAGCAGTTGGGCCAGCGTGCCTTACGAGCAGTACTTC. This chain joins TRBV28 and TRBJ2-7; no reliable D call. The CDR3 is 14 amino acids. The V end was cut by 4 bases, the J end by 4 bases, with 14 bases between. The V gene's germline CDR1 is MDHEN and CDR2 SYDVKM.